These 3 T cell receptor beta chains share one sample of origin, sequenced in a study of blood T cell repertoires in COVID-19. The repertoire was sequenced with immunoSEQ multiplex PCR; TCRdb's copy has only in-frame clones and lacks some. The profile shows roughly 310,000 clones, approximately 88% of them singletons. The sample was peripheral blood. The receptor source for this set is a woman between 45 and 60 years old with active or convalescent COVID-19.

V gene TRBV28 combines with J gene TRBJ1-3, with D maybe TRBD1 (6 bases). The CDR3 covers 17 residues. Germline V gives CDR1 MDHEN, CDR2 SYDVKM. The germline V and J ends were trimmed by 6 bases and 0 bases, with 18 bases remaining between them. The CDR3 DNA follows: TGTGCCAGCAGGAACAGGGCCTCCCCCCTCTCTGGAAACACCATATATTTT. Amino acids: CASRNRASPLSGNTIYF.

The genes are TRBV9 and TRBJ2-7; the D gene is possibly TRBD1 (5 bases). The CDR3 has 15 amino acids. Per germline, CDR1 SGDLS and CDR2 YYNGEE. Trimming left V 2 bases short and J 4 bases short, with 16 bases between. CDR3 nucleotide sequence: TGTGCCAGCAGCGTCGGGCCAGGGATCAAGTACGAGCAGTACTTC. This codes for CASSVGPGIKYEQYF.

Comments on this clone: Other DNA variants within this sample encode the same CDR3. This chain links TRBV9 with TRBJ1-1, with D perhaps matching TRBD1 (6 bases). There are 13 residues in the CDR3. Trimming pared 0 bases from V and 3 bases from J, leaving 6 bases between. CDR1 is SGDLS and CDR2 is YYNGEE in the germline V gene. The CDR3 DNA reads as TGTGCCAGCAGCGTAGACAGGGACACTGAAGCTTTCTTT. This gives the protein CASSVDRDTEAFF.